This T cell receptor beta chain was obtained from a study of blood T cell repertoires in COVID-19. At the level of the study: The United States, Italy and Spain provided the acute and convalescent COVID-19 samples. T cells, B-cell-depleted T cells, or PBMCs supplied cDNA or gDNA.

This clone occurred a few times. Germline-derived CDR1 and CDR2 are SGHRS and YFSETQ. V lost 4 bases to trimming and J lost 7 bases; unmatched junction nucleotides: 5. This CDR3 is 14 amino acids long. Source study methods: The assay estimated nucleated cells by amplifying reference gene primers. The repertoire was sequenced with immunoSEQ multiplex PCR; TCRdb's copy has only in-frame clones and lacks some. V and J calls plus clone size are reproduced from that table; the DNA served to infer D and trimming. This table has 130,000 or so clones, approximately 81% appearing once. The V gene is TRBV5-1, the J gene TRBJ1-5; 10 bases are a match to TRBD1. This sequence originates from a woman aged 60 to 75 with active or convalescent COVID-19. Sequencing was carried out using peripheral blood. In DNA, the CDR3 is TGCGCCAGCAGCATAGGACAGGGGGAACAGCCCCAGCATTTT. Translated, it gives CASSIGQGEQPQHF.